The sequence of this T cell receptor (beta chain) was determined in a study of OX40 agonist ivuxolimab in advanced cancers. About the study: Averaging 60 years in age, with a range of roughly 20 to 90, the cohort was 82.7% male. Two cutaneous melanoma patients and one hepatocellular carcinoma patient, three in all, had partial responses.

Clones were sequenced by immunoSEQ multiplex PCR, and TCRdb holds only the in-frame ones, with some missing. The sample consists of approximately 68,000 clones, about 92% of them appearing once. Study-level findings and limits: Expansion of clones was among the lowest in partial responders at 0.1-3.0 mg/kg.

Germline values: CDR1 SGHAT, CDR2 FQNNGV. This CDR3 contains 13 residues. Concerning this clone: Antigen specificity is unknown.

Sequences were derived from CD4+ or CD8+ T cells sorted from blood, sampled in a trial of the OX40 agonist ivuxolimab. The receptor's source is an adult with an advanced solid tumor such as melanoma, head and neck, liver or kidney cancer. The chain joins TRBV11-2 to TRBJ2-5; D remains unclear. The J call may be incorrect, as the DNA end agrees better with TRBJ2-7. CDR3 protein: CASSPTVADEQYF. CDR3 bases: TGTGCCAGCAGTCCTACAGTGGCAGACGAGCAGTACTTC.